This T cell receptor (beta chain) stems from a study of cytomegalovirus exposure and HLA in healthy donors. A word on this clone: Its antigen is undetermined.

Overall study findings and caveats: It was in a later analysis that TCR association rates were seen to vary by HLA locus, highest for DRB1 and lowest for HLA-C. Listed as cytomegalovirus-associated were about 160 TCR beta chains.

The V and J ends lost 3 bases and 3 bases, in that order; junction bases with no gene match: 9. The germline CDR1 and CDR2 sequences are SGDLS and YYNGEE. The CDR3 totals 16 residues. With 60 Vbeta and 13 Jbeta primers, the PCR was carried out. Sequencing used immunoSEQ multiplex PCR; TCRdb keeps in-frame clones, though not all of them. Found here are 140,000 to 150,000 clones, roughly 75% of them singletons; the top ten hold just under 3%. The origin of this receptor is a female donor in good health and CMV-seronegative. The sample taken for sequencing was PBMCs. The rearrangement joins TRBV9 to TRBJ1-1; 9 nucleotides align to TRBD1. As DNA, the CDR3 is TGTGCCAGCAGCGCGGGACAGGGTTTTTTCGACACTGAAGCTTTCTTT. Translation: CASSAGQGFFDTEAFF.